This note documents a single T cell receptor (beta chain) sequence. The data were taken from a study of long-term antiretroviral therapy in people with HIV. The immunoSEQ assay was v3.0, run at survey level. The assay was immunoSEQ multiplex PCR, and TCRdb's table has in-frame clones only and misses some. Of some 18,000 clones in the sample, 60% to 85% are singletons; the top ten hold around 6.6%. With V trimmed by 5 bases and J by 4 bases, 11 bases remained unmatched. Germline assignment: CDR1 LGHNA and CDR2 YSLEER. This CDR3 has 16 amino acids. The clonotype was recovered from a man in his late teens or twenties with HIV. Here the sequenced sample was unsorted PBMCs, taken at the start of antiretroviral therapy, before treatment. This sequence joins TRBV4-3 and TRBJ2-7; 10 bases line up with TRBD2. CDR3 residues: CASSSLAGENRYEQYF. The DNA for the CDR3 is TGCGCCAGCAGCTCGCTAGCGGGAGAGAATAGATACGAGCAGTACTTC.